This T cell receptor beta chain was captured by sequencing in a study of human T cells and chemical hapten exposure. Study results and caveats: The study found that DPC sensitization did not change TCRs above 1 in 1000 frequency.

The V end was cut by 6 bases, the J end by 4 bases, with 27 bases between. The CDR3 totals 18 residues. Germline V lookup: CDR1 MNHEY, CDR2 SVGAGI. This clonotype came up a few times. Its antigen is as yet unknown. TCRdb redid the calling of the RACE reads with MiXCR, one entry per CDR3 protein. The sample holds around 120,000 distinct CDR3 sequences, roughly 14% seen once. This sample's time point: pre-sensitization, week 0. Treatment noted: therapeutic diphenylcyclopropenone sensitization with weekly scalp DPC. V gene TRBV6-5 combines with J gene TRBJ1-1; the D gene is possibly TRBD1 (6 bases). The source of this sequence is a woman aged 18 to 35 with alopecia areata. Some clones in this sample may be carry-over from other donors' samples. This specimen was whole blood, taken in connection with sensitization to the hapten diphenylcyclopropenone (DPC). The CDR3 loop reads CASSPFRGNTGMRTEAFF. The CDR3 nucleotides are TGTGCCAGCAGCCCGTTCCGTGGTAATACAGGGATGCGCACTGAAGCTTTCTTT.